Sequencing of this T cell receptor (beta chain) was carried out in a study of beta chain features in type 1 diabetes. Expressed TCRB transcripts were sequenced because the entire RNA isolate underwent reverse transcription. Assay used: immunoSEQ multiplex PCR; TCRdb lists only in-frame clones, some missing. The table has about 340,000 clones, about a tenth seen once; the top ten hold roughly 0.99%. Details on this clone: What it binds is not known.

Per donor, one heparinised blood draw averaged roughly 110 mL. Germline-derived CDR1 and CDR2 are SGHTA and FQGNSA. The CDR3 runs 17 residues. The germline V and J ends were trimmed by 5 bases and 1 base, with 17 bases remaining between them. Study observations and caveats: Diminished insertions and augmented deletions at VDJ junctions characterized type 1 diabetes patients. Moderate but significant shortening of TCRB CDR3s was recorded in all four CD4+ subsets from Type 1 diabetes patients.

Input material: central memory CD4+ T cells from blood. J is TRBJ2-2 and V is TRBV7-2; no clear D gene. The TCR comes from a man aged 25-45 years with type 1 diabetes. The CDR3 DNA sequence: TGTGCCAGCAGCCGCAGTTTGACGGACCTGAACACCGGGGAGCTGTTTTTT. This encodes CASSRSLTDLNTGELFF.